This T cell receptor beta chain appears in the sequencing data of a study of chemoradiotherapy in HPV16-positive cancers. About this clone itself: What it binds is unknown.

Generated by immunoSEQ multiplex PCR, the TCRdb table keeps only in-frame clones and is missing some. The table has roughly 4,700 clones, about 85% seen once. Study-level findings and limits: HPV-specific T cells were functionally defined from only two HPV16-positive patients. Candidate HPV-specific clones and E7-related TCR motifs grew in tumor during treatment. For HPV16-positive patients, expanding HPV-responsive T cells associated with longer recurrence-free survival.

Repertoires were sampled repeatedly during chemoradiotherapy. This receptor was taken from a human donor with HPV-associated anogenital cancer. Specimen: tumor tissue, collected from a patient who underwent chemoradiotherapy.

Written as DNA, the CDR3 is TGTGCCAGCAGTGATAAGGGAGTATCATACAATGAGCAGTTCTTC. It codes for CASSDKGVSYNEQFF. The chain employs TRBV25-1 and TRBJ2-1; D is possibly TRBD2 (5 bases). V gave up 3 bases and J gave up 4 bases, with 13 bases separating them. The CDR3 runs to 15 residues. Germline CDR1 and CDR2: MGHDK and SYGVNS.